Listed below are T cell receptor beta chains from one sample, sequenced in a study of T cell repertoires in cytomegalovirus infection. One entry per CDR3 protein, called by TCRdb with MiXCR from the reads. This table holds fewer than 550,000 distinct CDR3 sequences, around 27% found once. The sample was PBMCs. These receptors all come from a human donor in good health (CMV status not recorded). Some clones in this sample may be carry-over from other donors' samples. Each CDR3 is given with its conserved first and last residue. Each record gives: clone size, V gene, D gene, J gene, CDR3 protein, CDR3 DNA. A D gene is named only where the DNA matches it firmly. Clone size is stated in some rows and not others, as once, few, many or a class when expanded.

>NA|TRBV6-6|TRBD1|TRBJ1-6
CASSYSKGTDGSPLHF
TGTGCCAGCAGTTACTCGAAGGGGACAGATGGTTCACCCCTCCACTTT
>NA|TRBV10-3|NA|TRBJ2-7
CAISGEGVDEQYF
TGTGCCATCAGTGGCGAAGGGGTAGACGAGCAGTACTTC
>NA|TRBV6-2/TRBV6-3|NA|TRBJ1-1
CASSYSTGGFPEAFF
TGTGCCAGCAGTTACTCGACGGGGGGGTTCCCTGAAGCTTTCTTT
>few|TRBV6-6|TRBD2|TRBJ2-2
CASSVPIGGNGELFF
TGTGCCAGCAGTGTGCCGATCGGGGGGAACGGGGAGCTGTTTTTT
>few|TRBV29-1|TRBD1|TRBJ2-2
CSVLGKPETGGDTGELFF
TGCAGCGTCCTAGGGAAGCCGGAGACAGGGGGCGACACCGGGGAGCTGTTTTTT
>once|TRBV6-1|NA|TRBJ2-2
CASTQGEEDGTGELFF
TGTGCCAGCACCCAGGGAGAAGAAGATGGCACCGGGGAGCTGTTTTTT
>NA|TRBV27|TRBD2|TRBJ2-1
CASSSSGGGLNEQFF
TGTGCCAGCAGTTCATCGGGAGGAGGGCTCAATGAGCAGTTCTTC
>few|TRBV28|TRBD1|TRBJ2-3
CASSRSPGQGFGATDTQYF
TGTGCCAGCAGCCGAAGCCCCGGACAGGGGTTTGGGGCGACAGATACGCAGTATTTT
>many|TRBV7-9|NA|TRBJ1-2
CASSLEAGNYGYTF
TGTGCCAGCAGCTTAGAGGCAGGGAACTATGGCTACACCTTC
>few|TRBV12-3/TRBV12-4|NA|TRBJ1-2
CASRHPLGGTAGYTF
TGTGCCAGCAGACACCCCTTAGGTGGGACCGCTGGCTACACCTTC
>NA|TRBV6-6|NA|TRBJ2-3
CASSYSLSYGDTQYF
TGTGCCAGCAGTTACTCCTTATCCTACGGGGATACGCAGTATTTT
>once|TRBV20-1|NA|TRBJ1-4
CSARGNGGNEKLFF
TGCAGTGCTAGAGGGAACGGGGGAAATGAAAAACTGTTTTTT
>few|TRBV4-3|NA|TRBJ1-3
CASSHRSGGTSGGNTIYF
TGCGCCAGCAGCCATCGGTCCGGGGGCACATCGGGGGGAAACACCATATATTTT
>once|TRBV7-2|NA|TRBJ1-1
CASSQQTLEGQFTTEAFF
TGTGCCAGCAGCCAACAAACACTGGAGGGGCAATTTACTACTGAAGCTTTCTTT
>few|TRBV7-2|NA|TRBJ2-4
CASSLSPGNRNIQYF
TGTGCCAGCAGCTTAAGTCCGGGAAATCGAAACATTCAGTACTTC
>NA|TRBV20-1|NA|TRBJ2-1
CSAIVRMSYNEQFF
TGCAGTGCAATAGTTAGAATGTCCTACAATGAGCAGTTCTTC
>few|TRBV25-1|NA|TRBJ2-5
CASSSHPGQGGETQYF
TGTGCCAGCAGCTCCCACCCGGGGCAGGGGGGAGAGACCCAGTACTTC
>NA|TRBV29-1|TRBD2|TRBJ2-5
CSVLRLAGGGETQYF
TGCAGCGTTCTACGACTAGCGGGAGGTGGAGAGACCCAGTACTTC
>few|TRBV6-1|NA|TRBJ1-6
CASSLGTENSPLHF
TGTGCCAGCAGCCTGGGCACGGAGAATTCACCCCTCCACTTT
>few|TRBV29-1|NA|TRBJ2-1
CSVEDRGSSYNEQFF
TGCAGCGTTGAAGATCGGGGAAGCTCCTACAATGAGCAGTTCTTC
>NA|TRBV9|NA|TRBJ2-3
CASSVEEAGTDTQYF
TGTGCCAGCAGCGTAGAGGAAGCGGGCACAGATACGCAGTATTTT
>NA|TRBV14|NA|TRBJ2-1
CASSQDLPGIPGGEQFF
TGTGCCAGCAGCCAAGATCTTCCAGGAATCCCCGGGGGTGAGCAGTTCTTC
>few|TRBV9|TRBD2|TRBJ2-5
CASSVSAGGQETQYF
TGTGCCAGCAGCGTATCAGCGGGAGGCCAAGAGACCCAGTACTTC
>NA|TRBV12-3/TRBV12-4|NA|TRBJ2-1
CASSVYLGEQFF
TGTGCCAGCAGCGTTTACCTAGGAGAGCAGTTCTTC
>NA|TRBV2|TRBD1|TRBJ1-4
CASSRDRGHEKLFF
TGTGCCAGCAGTCGGGACAGGGGGCATGAAAAACTGTTTTTT
>few|TRBV6-1|TRBD2|TRBJ2-3
CASSSRTSGTDTQYF
TGTGCCAGCAGTTCTAGGACTAGCGGCACAGATACGCAGTATTTT
>NA|TRBV7-9|NA|TRBJ2-7
CASGGQPYEQYF
TGTGCCAGCGGGGGGCAGCCCTACGAGCAGTACTTC
>many|TRBV12-3/TRBV12-4|NA|TRBJ2-6
CASSLWGPGANVLTF
TGTGCCAGCAGTTTATGGGGGCCGGGGGCCAACGTCCTGACTTTC
>NA|TRBV7-3|TRBD1|TRBJ2-1
CASSLQTGSSYNEQFF
TGTGCCAGCAGCTTACAGACAGGGAGCTCCTACAATGAGCAGTTCTTC
>NA|TRBV11-3|TRBD1|TRBJ2-5
CASSLAIRGPRETQYF
TGTGCCAGCAGCTTAGCGATTAGGGGGCCCAGGGAGACCCAGTACTTC
>NA|TRBV4-1|TRBD2|TRBJ2-2
CASSQERLASFSGELFF
TGCGCCAGCAGCCAAGAACGACTAGCGAGTTTTAGCGGGGAGCTGTTTTTT
>NA|TRBV30|NA|TRBJ1-2
CAWSGTAGISGYTF
TGTGCCTGGAGTGGGACAGCCGGTATCAGTGGCTACACCTTC
>NA|TRBV10-3|TRBD1|TRBJ1-2
CAISESQGAGNYGYTF
TGTGCCATCAGTGAGTCCCAGGGGGCTGGGAACTATGGCTACACCTTC
>NA|TRBV20-1|TRBD2|TRBJ2-1
CSARDGGLATNEQFF
TGCAGTGCTAGAGATGGCGGACTAGCAACGAATGAGCAGTTCTTC
>few|TRBV7-6|TRBD2|TRBJ2-2
CASSPQTSGTGELFF
TGTGCCAGCAGCCCCCAGACTAGCGGGACCGGGGAGCTGTTTTTT
>many|TRBV7-6|TRBD2|TRBJ2-3
CASSLGASGRTDTQYF
TGTGCCAGCAGCTTAGGGGCTAGCGGGAGGACAGATACGCAGTATTTT
>NA|TRBV3-1|NA|TRBJ1-1
CASSQVQGRTEAFF
TGTGCCAGCAGCCAGGTACAGGGAAGGACTGAAGCTTTCTTT
>many|TRBV7-8|NA|TRBJ1-5
CASSFGVANQPQHF
TGTGCCAGCAGCTTCGGGGTAGCAAATCAGCCCCAGCATTTT
>NA|TRBV25-1|NA|TRBJ2-1
CASSEITGKGLDEQFF
TGTGCCAGCAGTGAAATCACAGGGAAAGGACTGGATGAGCAGTTCTTC
>NA|TRBV6-2/TRBV6-3|TRBD1|TRBJ2-7
CASSYSIPGTAEQYF
TGTGCCAGCAGTTACTCGATACCAGGGACAGCCGAGCAGTACTTC
>NA|TRBV6-2/TRBV6-3|TRBD1|TRBJ2-1
CASSSRTGGYNEQFF
TGTGCCAGCAGTTCCCGGACAGGGGGCTACAATGAGCAGTTCTTC
>few|TRBV19|TRBD2|TRBJ2-2
CASSMTSGNTGELFF
TGTGCCAGTAGTATGACTAGCGGAAACACCGGGGAGCTGTTTTTT
>NA|TRBV9|TRBD2|TRBJ2-7
CASSKEVGLAGEQYF
TGTGCCAGCAGCAAAGAGGTAGGACTAGCGGGTGAGCAGTACTTC
>NA|TRBV11-2|NA|TRBJ2-1
CASSFSIGAGYYEQFF
TGTGCCAGCAGCTTTTCCATTGGGGCAGGGTATTATGAGCAGTTCTTC
>NA|TRBV7-2|NA|TRBJ2-2
CASSFGQGWDGELFF
TGTGCCAGCAGCTTTGGGCAGGGCTGGGACGGGGAGCTGTTTTTT
>few|TRBV2|NA|TRBJ2-7
CASEGSSRSSSYEQYF
TGTGCCAGCGAAGGGTCTAGCAGATCGTCCTCCTACGAGCAGTACTTC
>few|TRBV7-2|TRBD1|TRBJ2-2
CASSRQGYGELFF
TGTGCCAGCAGCCGACAGGGTTACGGGGAGCTGTTTTTT
>few|TRBV6-5|TRBD1|TRBJ1-1
CASSYRQGMDTEAFF
TGTGCCAGCAGTTATCGACAGGGGATGGACACTGAAGCTTTCTTT
>NA|TRBV24-1|TRBD2|TRBJ2-2
CATSDLLAVGELFF
TGTGCCACCAGTGACCTACTAGCGGTCGGGGAGCTGTTTTTT
>few|TRBV11-2|TRBD1|TRBJ2-3
CASSLGRYRGRADTQYF
TGTGCCAGCAGCTTAGGTCGATACAGGGGGCGAGCAGATACGCAGTATTTT
>many|TRBV7-2|NA|TRBJ2-3
CASSFDRGATDTQYF
TGTGCCAGCAGCTTCGATCGGGGGGCCACAGATACGCAGTATTTT
>many|TRBV5-6|NA|TRBJ1-1
CASSPGWGKHTEAFF
TGTGCCAGCAGCCCAGGGTGGGGGAAGCACACTGAAGCTTTCTTT